This T cell receptor (beta chain) was recorded in a study of long-term antiretroviral therapy in people with HIV. Study-level points and caveats: Clonal expansions arising prior to ART prevailed in the repertoire at every time point. ART preceded a rise in diversity that nonetheless stayed lower than in transplant donor controls.

The authors ran the immunoSEQ assay, v3.0, at survey level. The protocol was immunoSEQ multiplex PCR, while the TCRdb copy is restricted to in-frame clones and leaves out a portion. The sample includes about 7,100 clones, roughly 80% of them seen just once. The CDR3 has 13 residues. Germline V CDR1 and CDR2: SGHDT, YYEEEE. V lost 4 bases to trimming and J lost 6 bases, with 10 bases between them. As to this clone: Antigen: not known.

This clonotype was sampled from a man aged 35-49 years with HIV. The V call is TRBV5-6, the J call TRBJ2-2, with a weak D call TRBD2 (6 bases). Sample: unsorted PBMCs, taken 1.1 years after starting antiretroviral therapy. CDR3 DNA sequence: TGTGCCAGCAGCCGGGAGAGCCCCGGGGAGCTGTTTTTT. Protein: CASSRESPGELFF. The entire variable domain, with the rest obtained from reference TRBV5-6 and TRBJ2-2, is as follows: DAGVTQSPTHLIKTRGQQVTLRCSPKSGHDTVSWYQQALGQGPQFIFQYYEEEERQRGNFPDRFSGHQFPNYSSELNVNALLLGDSALYLCASSRESPGELFFGEGSRLTVL.